This T cell receptor beta chain was observed in a study of cytomegalovirus exposure and HLA in healthy donors. Across the whole study: As an earlier analysis found, 150 million to 200 million T cells yielded 95 million to 130 million unique TCR beta sequences.

Study-wide results and caveats: In a later analysis, parvovirus B19, influenza, CMV and Epstein-Barr virus appeared linked to several top co-occurrence clusters. Presence/absence comparisons presumed near-even sequencing depth among donors.

PCR used 60 Vbeta primers and 13 Jbeta primers. Sequencing used immunoSEQ multiplex PCR; TCRdb keeps in-frame clones, though not all of them. The sample consists of hundreds of thousands of clones, approximately 90% of them appearing once. As to this clone: Antigen specificity is unknown.

The sequencing input was PBMCs. The origin of this receptor is a woman aged 18 to 35 in good health and CMV-seronegative.

CDR3 loop: CASGLVKSGGAFYNEQFF. The CDR3 DNA reads TGTGCTAGTGGTTTGGTGAAAAGCGGGGGGGCGTTCTACAATGAGCAGTTCTTC. The chain carries TRBV12-5 and TRBJ2-1; the match to TRBD2 covers 10 bases. Germline V gives CDR1 LGHNT, CDR2 FRNRAP. J gave up 3 bases and V 0 bases, and 8 bases lay outside the gene matches. The CDR3 length is 18 residues.